What follows is one TCR beta chain and its context. Its antigen target is currently unknown. Base qualities are not provided; no much larger clone lies one nucleotide away. These data are taken from a study of cytomegalovirus exposure and HLA in healthy donors (dated by TCRdb to about 2017). As for the study more broadly: An earlier analysis of several hundred of the donors reported 250 to 300 Gb of sequence data and 117 million unique TCR beta sequences from 190 million or so T cells. Around 320 gigabases of sequencing data and 78 million or so unique TCR sequences were included in an early release covering 550 to 650 HLA-typed donors. Of the roughly 430 genotyped donors, roughly 85% fell in the genetic ancestry cluster associated with self-reported Caucasian donors. The aim of the study was to test whether cataloging public T cell receptors could identify signatures of past pathogen exposure. The study profiled the T cell repertoires of hundreds of subjects by immunosequencing and related them to cytomegalovirus serostatus. In addition to the first cohort of roughly 700 subjects, a separate validation cohort of around 110 different subjects was used. The study combined high-throughput TCR immunosequencing, statistical association of individual TCRs with disease status, and machine learning to predict cytomegalovirus infection status. A later analysis re-analyzed previously published TCR beta repertoires from roughly 690 donors and added high-resolution HLA genotyping to study TCR occurrence patterns. Rather than drawing on any new phenotypic data, the later analysis identified candidate immune exposures from TCR beta sequences and the way those sequences occurred across donors. In an earlier analysis of several hundred of the donors, high-throughput TCR beta sequencing was used to judge whether each TCR beta V gene segment behaved as functional or pseudogenic. Donor age, sex, ethnicity and CMV serostatus were collected together with the repertoire data. Genome-wide SNP genotypes for about 60% of the 666 donors were used in a later genetic analysis, which treated that subset as a discovery cohort. Every repertoire in the discovery cohort had been generated on one and the same sequencing platform. Class I and class II HLA loci were covered by the typing at four-digit resolution. The number of donors typed differed by locus, with roughly 629-640 for A, B, C, DRB1 and DQB1, roughly 520 for DQA1, over 600 for DPA1, and some 440 for DPB1. A few DR-DQ haplotypes were handled as single units for association and clustering because linkage in the cohort was strong. On average, roughly 240,000 unique TCR beta nucleotide sequences were sequenced per donor among 398 genotyped donors of the cohort, with around 19% of those sequences being non-productive.

The paper's findings and limits, for the study overall: Because HLA typing was missing for some donors at each locus, association tests included only the typed subset. CMV serostatus was the only immune exposure information available for the cohort. Only TCR beta chains were sequenced in this cohort, and the absence of alpha or paired-chain data limited detectable features. Correlated functional status among segregating V segments might be attributable to linkage disequilibrium, but an unknown experimental factor could not be ruled out. According to the authors, the approach could potentially be generalized to other disease states and immunological phenotypes. Most TCR sequences were observed very rarely across donors, whereas some public TCRs were present in many individuals. Roughly uniform sequencing depth across donors was assumed in presence/absence analyses, although this assumption may not hold. Cytomegalovirus status was reported to be diagnosed by the classifier with high specificity and sensitivity in both the original and validation cohorts. Compared with the approximately 700-donor mean, donors in an Asian-associated ancestry cluster had fewer N-insertions in productive TCRs, according to a later genetic analysis. Three of the identified cytomegalovirus-associated TCR beta chains were confirmed in vitro to be specific for cytomegalovirus antigens. Assigning TCR associations to individual alleles was difficult when HLA alleles, especially DR and DQ, strongly co-occurred. A further reported finding was that TCR beta sequences accurately predicted the HLA-A and HLA-B alleles for most subjects in the first cohort. A later analysis found that TCR association rates varied across HLA loci, with DRB1 alleles showing the most associated TCRs and HLA-C alleles the fewest. Most CMV-associated TCR beta chains appeared to be HLA-restricted in a later analysis, and the HLA associations seemed to be driven largely by CMV exposure. Several of the top co-occurrence clusters appeared to be linked to parvovirus B19, influenza, CMV and Epstein-Barr virus, according to a later analysis. Because counts were too low, some 16 rarely observed V segments, including chromosome 9 orphons, were excluded from the earlier analysis of several hundred of the donors. Some IMGT-functional V segments, including TRBV6-2 and TRBV6-3, could not be distinguished by the 87-base-pair reads and were therefore excluded. The study gave a list of about 160 TCR beta chains associated with cytomegalovirus. A later analysis found that HLA-associated TCR beta chains were more clonally expanded and had lower generation probabilities than equally common non-associated chains. In a later analysis, 15,000 to 20,000 TCR beta sequences were associated with specific HLA alleles at a false discovery rate of 0.05. A group of highly shared sequence variants was considered likely to be a technical artifact of the sequencing pipeline. V-gene and J-gene trimming of TCR beta chains was associated with a missense DCLRE1C variant in a later genetic analysis, and the association was replicated in an independent cohort. In an earlier analysis of over 550 of the donors, most TCR beta V segments were observed in productive rearrangements about 87% or about 30% of the time, broadly matching IMGT annotations.

Germline trimming amounts to 8 bases on V and 0 bases on J, with 18 as the count of junction bases outside the gene matches. From cysteine to phenylalanine, the CDR3 is 18 amino acids long. Of all the DNA, just the CDR3 is kept, 54 bases in frame from base 1. CDR1 and CDR2 (ENHRY, SYGVKD) derive from the germline V gene. The library relied on the immunoSEQ multiplex PCR assay. The multiplex PCR relied on a mix of 60 forward primers for TCR Vbeta segments and 13 reverse primers for TCR Jbeta segments. A multiplex PCR assay on genomic DNA amplified the CDR3 region of rearranged TCR beta genes. Amplified TCR beta libraries were sequenced as 87-base-pair reads on the Illumina HiSeq System. On the study's bioinformatics: A later analysis tallied tens of millions of unique TCR beta chains across the 666 repertoires, and around 12 million of those chains were shared by two or more donors. Raw reads were error-corrected and collapsed into unique sequences by a nearest-neighbor algorithm in which closely related sequences were merged to remove PCR and sequencing errors. Alignment of CDR3 sequences to IMGT reference sequences was used to assign V, D and J gene segments. Each retained sequence needed at least a six-nucleotide match to both a V gene segment and a J gene segment. Rearrangements were classified as productive when the CDR3 lacked stop codons and remained in frame with V and J, and all other rearrangements were classified as non-productive. CDR3 was defined according to IMGT convention as the region running from the second conserved V-encoded cysteine to the conserved J-encoded phenylalanine. The earlier analysis of 500 to 600 of the donors excluded sequences that lacked an unambiguous match to a single V gene segment. In an earlier analysis of approximately 560 of the donors, a V segment was called functional when productive rearrangements were above 56.7%, and segregating when the standard deviation between donors exceeded 5%. A statistical classification framework was built for diagnosing cytomegalovirus status from the catalog of TCR beta chain sequences. V and J gene assignment, in a later analysis, came from comparing TCR nucleotide sequences with IMGT/GENE-DB human TR gene sequences. A later analysis assigned CDR3 sequences and most-parsimonious VDJ recombination scenarios with the TCRdist pipeline. In a later analysis, each TCR beta chain was defined by its CDR3 amino acid sequence together with its V-gene family, and reads lacking a unique V-gene family were excluded. A later analysis removed nearly 600 highly shared, low-generation-probability nucleotide sequences to deal with suspected cross-contamination and a sequencing artifact. In a later analysis, a clonal expansion index was calculated for each public chain from normalized within-repertoire ranks of inferred template counts. Generation probabilities in a later analysis came from a VDJ recombination model fitted to out-of-frame rearrangements, and those results were checked against IGoR. Hypergeometric tests were used in a later analysis to score TCR-TCR, TCR-HLA and TCR-CMV co-occurrence, with a repertoire-size bias correction applied to the TCR pairs. To estimate false discovery rates, a later analysis permuted the HLA or CMV assignments 20 times. In a later analysis, co-occurring TCRs were grouped with DBSCAN, and TCRdist sequence similarity was added when clustering was performed within HLA-allele-positive subsets. For co-occurrence clustering, repertoires with fewer than 30,000 or more than 120,000 public chains were excluded, along with roughly 5 repertoires with anomalous nucleotide sharing. TCRdb carries this immuneACCESS record with in-frame sequences only. Its versions omit some clonotypes, under half of them owing to an unresolved V gene in the studies checked, with the rest unexplained. V, J and clone size are those of that table, while D and trimming were read from the DNA. For this sample there are 150,000 to 200,000 clones; over 65% appear just once. Less than 2% of the sample comes from the top ten.

The cohort consisted of 600 to 750 healthy bone marrow donors. Cohort members were all nominally healthy when sampled, although unrecorded immune exposures were likely present. The donor tested CMV seronegative, placing the donor among the 350 or so seronegative members of the cohort. Each donor provided a peripheral blood sample, and peripheral blood mononuclear cells were used for TCR beta sequencing. The Qiagen DNeasy Blood Extraction Kit was used to extract genomic DNA from the blood cell samples. This chain joins TRBV10-3 to TRBJ1-1; TRBD1 matches 7 bases in the middle. This clonotype originated in a woman in her twenties or thirties in good health and CMV-seronegative. Sequencing input: PBMCs. The CDR3 region reads CAIQGERRTGHLNTEAFF. The bases are TGTGCCATCCAAGGGGAACGAAGGACAGGCCACCTGAACACTGAAGCTTTCTTT.